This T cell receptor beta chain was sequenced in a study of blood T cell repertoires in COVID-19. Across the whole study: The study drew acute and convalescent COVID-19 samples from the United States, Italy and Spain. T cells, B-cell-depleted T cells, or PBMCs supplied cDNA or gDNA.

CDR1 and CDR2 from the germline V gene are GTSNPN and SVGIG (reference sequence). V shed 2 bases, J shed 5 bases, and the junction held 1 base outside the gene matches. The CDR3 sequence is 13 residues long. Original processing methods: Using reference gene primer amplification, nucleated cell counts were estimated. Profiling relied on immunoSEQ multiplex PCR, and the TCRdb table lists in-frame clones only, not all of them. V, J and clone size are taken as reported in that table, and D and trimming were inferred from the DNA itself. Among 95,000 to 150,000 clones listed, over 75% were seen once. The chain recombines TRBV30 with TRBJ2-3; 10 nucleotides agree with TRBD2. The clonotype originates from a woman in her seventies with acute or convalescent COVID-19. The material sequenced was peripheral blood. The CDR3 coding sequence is TGTGCCTGGAGTAGGACTAGCGGAGATACGCAGTATTTT. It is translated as CAWSRTSGDTQYF.